A single sample gave rise to the 17 T cell receptor beta chains below, sequenced in a study of glioma-infiltrating T cells. Using RNA template, CDR3s of TCR alpha and beta were amplified with iRepertoire arm-PCR. TCRdb processed the multiplex PCR reads anew with MiXCR; each CDR3 protein has one entry. Seen here are over 90,000 distinct CDR3 sequences, roughly 30% observed once, and the top ten hold less than 55%. Sequencing was carried out using glioma tissue, nonneoplastic brain tissue, or PBMCs (not recorded which). The receptors shown here come from a human donor with low-grade glioma or glioblastoma, undergoing nonglioma brain surgery, or in good health (not recorded which).

This clonotype has ten or more counts. The rearrangement links TRBV18 to TRBJ1-5, with D possibly being TRBD1 (6 bases). V was shortened by 3 bases and J by 0 bases, with 6 bases between the two germline ends. The CDR3 is 14 amino acids. CDR1 and CDR2 from the germline V gene are KGHSH and LQKENI. CDR3 coding DNA: TGTGCCAGCTCACCGGGACATAGCAATCAGCCCCAGCATTTT. Translated: CASSPGHSNQPQHF.

This clonotype came up many times. V gene TRBV4-2 combines with J gene TRBJ1-3; D might be TRBD1 (6 bases). The CDR3 spans 15 residues. V lost 2 bases, J lost 4 bases, and 12 bases lay in between. Germline CDR1 reads LGHNA; CDR2 reads YNFKEQ. The CDR3 is CASSQLDSRGNTIYF. For the CDR3, the DNA is TGTGCCAGCAGCCAACTGGACAGTAGAGGAAACACCATATATTTT.

A remark on this clonotype: Possible read error: a much larger clone is one base away. V is TRBV4-2 and J is TRBJ2-3; the D is unclear. The CDR3 extends over 13 amino acids. Germline values: CDR1 LGHNA, CDR2 YNFKEQ. The V gene lost 0 bases and the J gene lost 5 bases, with 6 bases spanning the gap. In DNA, the CDR3 is TGTGCCAGCAGCCAAGAGGTCAGAGATACGCAGTATTTT. This gives the protein CASSQEVRDTQYF.

About this clonotype itself: The junction and the germline gene differ at one end; a read error may be behind it. The J gene is TRBJ2-7, the V gene TRBV6-5; no reliable D call. The CDR3 has 13 amino acids. Looked up from germline, CDR1 is MNHEY and CDR2 is SVGAGI. CDR3 in amino acids: CASSYVSSYEQYF. The DNA of the CDR3 is TGTGCTAGCAGTTACGTCAGCTCCTACGAGCAGTACTTC.

In this sample, this clonotype turned up a few times. The chain combines TRBV29-1 with TRBJ2-5, with D perhaps matching TRBD2 (5 bases). CDR3 length: 14 residues. Germline V gene data show CDR1 as SQVTM and CDR2 as ANQGSEA. The V and J ends lost 6 bases and 1 base respectively, with 15 bases between them. The CDR3 sequence: CSVIGNGGQETQYF. CDR3 coding DNA: TGCAGCGTAATCGGGAATGGAGGCCAAGAGACCCAGTACTTC.

This clonotype was detected ten times or more. The rearrangement joins TRBV20-1 to TRBJ2-1; possibly TRBD2 for D (6 bases). V gave up 7 bases and J gave up 7 bases, with 14 bases separating them. The CDR3 loop spans 12 amino acids. The germline V gene encodes CDR1 DFQATT and CDR2 SNEGSKA (reference sequence). Written as DNA, the CDR3 is TGCAGTGGGGTCGGGGGAAGGAATGAGCAGTTCTTC. Translation: CSGVGGRNEQFF.

This clonotype was observed at least ten times. The chain combines TRBV6-1 with TRBJ1-5; D remains ambiguous. Germline V gives CDR1 MNHNS, CDR2 SASEGT. CDR3 length: 14 residues. V lost 1 base to trimming and J lost 9 bases, with 13 bases between them. The CDR3 loop is CASSEELAGRPQHF. CDR3 nucleotide sequence: TGTGCCAGCAGTGAAGAGCTCGCCGGCAGGCCCCAGCATTTT.

This clonotype has ten or more counts. This chain joins TRBV6-1 and TRBJ2-1; D is perhaps TRBD1 (8 bases). The V gene lost 6 bases and the J gene lost 4 bases, with 16 bases spanning the gap. This CDR3 region has 15 residues. Germline lookup yields CDR1 MNHNS and CDR2 SASEGT. The CDR3 nucleotides read TGTGCCAGCAGCCCCACAGGGGGGGGATACAATGAGCAGTTCTTC. Amino acids: CASSPTGGGYNEQFF.

This clonotype has ten or more counts. The chain uses TRBV6-2 or TRBV6-3 and TRBJ2-3; D is tentatively TRBD1 or TRBD2 (5 bases each). Germline CDR1 MNHEY, CDR2 SVGEGT. The CDR3 has 15 amino acids. V was pared by 4 bases and J by 2 bases, with 13 bases between. This CDR3 reads CASSSGTTNTDTQYF. CDR3 DNA sequence: TGTGCCAGCAGTTCCGGGACGACGAACACAGATACGCAGTATTTT.

CDR3 residues: CASSPHGTPGEKLFF. CDR3 DNA: TGTGCCAGCAGCCCACACGGGACACCAGGAGAAAAACTGTTTTTT. The J gene is TRBJ1-4, the V gene TRBV7-2; tentatively, D is TRBD1 (6 bases). This CDR3 has 15 residues. Trimming pared 5 bases from V and 8 bases from J, leaving 18 bases between. The germline CDR1 and CDR2 sequences are SGHTA and FQGNSA. The complete variable domain, with remaining parts taken from reference TRBV7-2 and TRBJ1-4, reads GAGVSQSPSNKVTEKGKDVELRCDPISGHTALYWYRQSLGQGLEFLIYFQGNSAPDKSGLPSDRFSAERTGGSVSTLTIQRTQQEDSAVYLCASSPHGTPGEKLFFGSGTQLSVL.

Many counts were recorded for this clonotype. The CDR3 spells CASSFTADSNQPQHF. CDR3 DNA: TGTGCCAGCAGTTTCACAGCCGATAGCAATCAGCCCCAGCATTTT. The chain employs TRBV27 and TRBJ1-5; no clear D. Trimming took off 3 bases at V and 0 bases at J, with 9 bases between the two ends. Germline values: CDR1 MNHEY, CDR2 SMNVEV (reference sequence). The CDR3 is made up of 15 amino acids.

This clonotype was counted at least ten times. The V and J genes are TRBV5-4 and TRBJ1-1, with D unclear. Deletions cut 1 base from V and 5 bases from J, with 15 bases between. Germline V gene lookup returns CDR1 SGHNT and CDR2 YYREEE (reference sequence). The CDR3 sequence is 15 residues long. CDR3 sequence (DNA): TGTGCCAGCAGCTTGAAGGAGGGCGCGAGGACTGAAGCTTTCTTT. This sequence encodes CASSLKEGARTEAFF.

The chain uses TRBV7-2 and TRBJ2-2, with unresolved D. Germline CDR1 SGHTA, CDR2 FQGNSA. Trimming stripped 6 bases from V and 1 base from J, with 9 bases between. The CDR3 is 14 residues long. The CDR3 DNA follows: TGTGCCAGCAGAGACCGAGGGAACACCGGGGAGCTGTTTTTT. It encodes CASRDRGNTGELFF.

This clonotype was seen repeatedly, ten times or more. The chain links TRBV7-9 to TRBJ1-2; D ambiguous. Looked up from germline, CDR1 is SEHNR and CDR2 is FQNEAQ (reference sequence). The CDR3 totals 12 residues. The V and J ends lost 4 bases and 3 bases respectively, with 6 bases between them. CDR3 DNA: TGTGCCAGCAGCTCCTCAGACTATGGCTACACCTTC. Its translation: CASSSSDYGYTF.

V usage is TRBV10-2 and J usage is TRBJ2-1; D remains ambiguous. The CDR3 extends over 14 amino acids. Germline CDR1 and CDR2: WSHSY and SAAADI. V was clipped by 7 bases and J by 3 bases, with 13 bases between them. The CDR3: CASNIKQFYNEQFF. Here the CDR3 DNA reads TGCGCCAGCAATATTAAACAGTTCTACAATGAGCAGTTCTTC.

This clonotype was detected ten times or more. The chain links TRBV27 to TRBJ2-1; 8 nucleotides agree with TRBD2. Germline V gives CDR1 MNHEY, CDR2 SMNVEV (reference sequence). The trim removed 5 bases at V and 6 bases at J, leaving 15 bases unmatched. This CDR3 is built from 17 residues. Here the CDR3 DNA reads TGTGCCAGCAGTAAAAAAAGGTCCGGGACTAGACCCAATGAGCAGTTCTTC. This translates into CASSKKRSGTRPNEQFF.

In the case of this clonotype: At one end the junction does not follow the germline gene, possibly because of a read error. The rearrangement joins TRBV12-3 or TRBV12-4 to TRBJ1-1; D gene unclear. CDR3 length: 14 amino acids. The CDR3 is CASSFAIGGTEASF. CDR3 sequence (DNA): TGTGCCAGCAGTTTCGCGATCGGAGGCACTGAAGCTTCCTTT.